This T cell receptor beta chain was sequenced during a study of neurological immune-mediated disorders. A remark on this clonotype: Since a much larger clone is just one base distant, this may be a read error.

The CDR3 totals 14 residues. The ends were cut back, 3 bases at V and 10 bases at J, with 13 bases in the middle. Germline lookup yields CDR1 SGHTA and CDR2 FQGNSA. The unsorted libraries were made from 2 million PBMCs kept at -80 C. TCRdb re-derived calls from the 5' RACE reads in MiXCR, one entry per CDR3 protein. The table includes 65,000 to 80,000 distinct CDR3 sequences, 4.5% to 5.5% detected once. This TCR was recovered from a woman in her seventies with multiple sclerosis. The genes are TRBV7-2 and TRBJ1-6; D is unresolved. Sample: PBMCs. As DNA, the CDR3 is TGTGCCAGCAGCTTTAATGAGGAGTTATCACCCCTCCACTTT. Translated, it gives CASSFNEELSPLHF.